This TCR beta chain was sequenced during a study of blood T cells in healthy people across ages. A sample-barcoded 5' primer and a J-beta primer mix were used in a second PCR of roughly 7 to 11 cycles. TCRdb reprocessed the 5' RACE reads with MiXCR, giving one entry per CDR3 protein. The sample records about 900,000 distinct CDR3 sequences, approximately 49% being singletons. The people who gave samples were healthy Caucasians from Russia, aged roughly 6 to 100. Germline V CDR1 and CDR2: DFQATT, SNEGSKA (reference sequence). V was clipped by 6 bases and J by 3 bases; unmatched bases: 6. The CDR3 is 13 residues long. This clonotype was found a few times.

The source of this sequence is a man under 40 in good health. The V call is TRBV20-1, the J call TRBJ2-7; the match to TRBD1 covers 9 bases. Source material: blood. CDR3 in amino acids: CSAPGQGDYEQYF. The CDR3 DNA reads as TGCAGTGCGCCGGGACAGGGCGACTACGAGCAGTACTTC.